This is a list of T cell receptor beta chains from one sample in a study of shared clonotypes between healthy human individuals. This table comes from immunoSEQ multiplex PCR, and its TCRdb copy is limited to in-frame clones, with some not included. The repertoire holds hundreds of thousands of clones, with around two thirds as singletons. Sequencing was performed on memory CD4+ T cells sorted from blood. These receptors all come from a woman aged 25 to 45 in good health. Each CDR3 is given with its conserved first and last residue. The D gene is left open where the match is weak. The size field is filled for only some rows; it gives once, few, many or a size class.

abundance: many
j_gene: TRBJ1-4
d_gene: .
v_gene: TRBV5-4
CDR3aa: CASSFTDSEKLFF
CDR3nt: TGTGCCAGCAGCTTTACAGACAGCGAAAAACTGTTTTTT

abundance: few
j_gene: TRBJ1-2
d_gene: .
v_gene: TRBV10-1
CDR3aa: CASSETALSGGYTF
CDR3nt: TGCGCCAGCAGTGAAACAGCGCTATCGGGTGGCTACACCTTC

abundance: .
j_gene: TRBJ1-5
d_gene: .
v_gene: TRBV28
CDR3aa: CASSQPRDGHLPQHF
CDR3nt: TGTGCCAGCAGTCAACCCCGGGACGGCCATCTTCCCCAGCATTTT

abundance: .
j_gene: TRBJ1-1
d_gene: .
v_gene: TRBV15
CDR3aa: CATSRDLRQLEAFF
CDR3nt: TGTGCCACCAGCAGAGATCTCCGACAGCTAGAAGCTTTCTTT

abundance: .
j_gene: TRBJ2-1
d_gene: .
v_gene: TRBV20-1
CDR3aa: CSARDLERQFF
CDR3nt: TGCAGTGCTAGAGATTTGGAAAGGCAGTTCTTC

abundance: .
j_gene: TRBJ1-1
d_gene: .
v_gene: TRBV29-1
CDR3aa: CSVYFPRRSTEAFF
CDR3nt: TGCAGCGTTTATTTTCCCAGAAGGAGCACTGAAGCTTTCTTT

abundance: once
j_gene: TRBJ2-7
d_gene: .
v_gene: TRBV28
CDR3aa: CASSSPPGIGYEQYF
CDR3nt: TGTGCCAGCAGCTCCCCCCCAGGGATCGGCTACGAGCAGTACTTC

abundance: .
j_gene: TRBJ2-3
d_gene: .
v_gene: TRBV28
CDR3aa: CASSLRADTQYF
CDR3nt: TGTGCCAGCAGTTTACGCGCGGATACGCAGTATTTT

abundance: few
j_gene: TRBJ2-1
d_gene: TRBD2
v_gene: TRBV11-1
CDR3aa: CASSLGGLASNEQFF
CDR3nt: TGTGCCAGCAGCTTAGGGGGACTAGCTAGCAATGAGCAGTTCTTC

abundance: .
j_gene: TRBJ2-2
d_gene: .
v_gene: TRBV27
CDR3aa: CASSSGGAVGELFF
CDR3nt: TGTGCCAGCAGTTCTGGGGGGGCGGTCGGGGAGCTGTTTTTT

abundance: .
j_gene: TRBJ2-1
d_gene: .
v_gene: TRBV18
CDR3aa: CASQPPAANISYNEQFF
CDR3nt: TGTGCCAGTCAACCACCAGCAGCTAATATCTCCTACAATGAGCAGTTCTTC

abundance: .
j_gene: TRBJ2-2
d_gene: TRBD2
v_gene: TRBV6-1
CDR3aa: CASSSGMGTGELFF
CDR3nt: TGTGCCAGCAGTAGCGGGATGGGCACCGGGGAGCTGTTTTTT

abundance: .
j_gene: TRBJ2-2
d_gene: TRBD2
v_gene: TRBV7-8
CDR3aa: CASSRGGRELFF
CDR3nt: TGTGCCAGCAGCCGGGGGGGCCGGGAGCTGTTTTTT

abundance: few
j_gene: TRBJ2-7
d_gene: .
v_gene: TRBV7-9
CDR3aa: CASSLAGGSSYEQYF
CDR3nt: TGTGCCAGCAGCTTAGCGGGTGGAAGCTCCTACGAGCAGTACTTC

abundance: once
j_gene: TRBJ2-7
d_gene: TRBD2
v_gene: TRBV4-1
CDR3aa: CASSQVSLANSYEQYF
CDR3nt: TGCGCCAGCAGCCAAGTCTCACTAGCGAACTCCTACGAGCAGTACTTC

abundance: few
j_gene: TRBJ2-7
d_gene: .
v_gene: TRBV18
CDR3aa: CASSRSLTETYEQYF
CDR3nt: TGTGCCAGCTCACGATCTCTGACAGAGACCTACGAGCAGTACTTC

abundance: .
j_gene: TRBJ2-1
d_gene: .
v_gene: TRBV5-4
CDR3aa: CASSLEGGGTSYNEQFF
CDR3nt: TGTGCCAGCAGCTTGGAAGGGGGGGGGACCTCCTACAATGAGCAGTTCTTC

abundance: .
j_gene: TRBJ2-3
d_gene: TRBD1
v_gene: TRBV2
CDR3aa: CASSRTGGYQPQYF
CDR3nt: TGTGCCAGCAGTAGGACAGGGGGCTATCAGCCCCAGTATTTT

abundance: .
j_gene: TRBJ2-3
d_gene: .
v_gene: TRBV27
CDR3aa: CASSFYLRSTDTQYF
CDR3nt: TGTGCCAGCAGTTTCTACCTCCGTTCCACAGATACGCAGTATTTT

abundance: once
j_gene: TRBJ2-7
d_gene: TRBD2
v_gene: TRBV7-2
CDR3aa: CASGRGLPPYEQYF
CDR3nt: TGTGCCAGCGGGAGGGGACTCCCACCCTACGAGCAGTACTTC

abundance: few
j_gene: TRBJ2-3
d_gene: TRBD2
v_gene: TRBV2
CDR3aa: CASSERILAGDPPDTQYF
CDR3nt: TGTGCCAGCAGTGAACGAATTTTGGCGGGAGACCCCCCAGATACGCAGTATTTT

abundance: .
j_gene: TRBJ2-5
d_gene: .
v_gene: TRBV7-9
CDR3aa: CASSQGAGSVRGRETQYF
CDR3nt: TGTGCCAGCAGCCAAGGGGCCGGGAGCGTGCGTGGCCGGGAGACCCAGTACTTC

abundance: .
j_gene: TRBJ2-7
d_gene: .
v_gene: TRBV5-1
CDR3aa: CASSPNSYEQYF
CDR3nt: TGCGCCAGCAGCCCAAATTCCTACGAGCAGTACTTC

abundance: .
j_gene: TRBJ2-1
d_gene: TRBD2
v_gene: TRBV15
CDR3aa: CATSRGLAEPRKQFF
CDR3nt: TGTGCCACCAGCCGAGGACTAGCGGAGCCGCGCAAGCAGTTCTTC

abundance: .
j_gene: TRBJ2-6
d_gene: .
v_gene: TRBV25-1
CDR3aa: CASSDTSSGANVLTF
CDR3nt: TGTGCCAGCAGTGATACCAGCTCTGGGGCCAACGTCCTGACTTTC

abundance: .
j_gene: TRBJ2-3
d_gene: .
v_gene: TRBV29-1
CDR3aa: CSVEQNEDTQYF
CDR3nt: TGCAGCGTTGAGCAGAATGAAGATACGCAGTATTTT

abundance: .
j_gene: TRBJ2-3
d_gene: .
v_gene: TRBV20-1
CDR3aa: CSARRLDTQYF
CDR3nt: TGCAGTGCTAGACGGTTGGATACGCAGTATTTT

abundance: few
j_gene: TRBJ2-3
d_gene: .
v_gene: TRBV6-5
CDR3aa: CASSYSKVLSTDTQYF
CDR3nt: TGTGCCAGCAGTTACTCGAAAGTACTAAGCACAGATACGCAGTATTTT

abundance: once
j_gene: TRBJ2-3
d_gene: .
v_gene: TRBV10-3
CDR3aa: CAISEAVDTQYF
CDR3nt: TGTGCCATCAGTGAGGCCGTAGATACGCAGTATTTT

abundance: .
j_gene: TRBJ2-1
d_gene: .
v_gene: TRBV5-1
CDR3aa: CASSGGSYNEQFF
CDR3nt: TGCGCCAGCAGCGGGGGCTCCTACAATGAGCAGTTCTTC

abundance: .
j_gene: TRBJ2-5
d_gene: TRBD1
v_gene: TRBV7-9
CDR3aa: CASSNRGPSLETQYF
CDR3nt: TGTGCCAGCAGCAACAGGGGTCCGTCCCTGGAGACCCAGTACTTC

abundance: .
j_gene: TRBJ2-1
d_gene: TRBD2
v_gene: TRBV9
CDR3aa: CASSTGLAGVYEQFF
CDR3nt: TGTGCCAGCAGCACCGGACTAGCGGGAGTCTATGAGCAGTTCTTC

abundance: .
j_gene: TRBJ2-1
d_gene: TRBD2
v_gene: TRBV27
CDR3aa: CASRRNGLTSDTYNEQFF
CDR3nt: TGTGCCAGCAGGCGGAACGGGTTGACTAGCGACACCTACAATGAGCAGTTCTTC

abundance: .
j_gene: TRBJ1-5
d_gene: .
v_gene: TRBV7-2
CDR3aa: CASSLGEGRPQHF
CDR3nt: TGTGCCAGCAGCTTAGGGGAGGGTCGCCCCCAGCATTTT

abundance: many
j_gene: TRBJ2-1
d_gene: TRBD2
v_gene: TRBV5-1
CDR3aa: CASKLAGAYNEQFF
CDR3nt: TGCGCCAGCAAACTAGCGGGAGCCTACAATGAGCAGTTCTTC

abundance: .
j_gene: TRBJ2-7
d_gene: TRBD1
v_gene: TRBV6-5
CDR3aa: CASSYSTGGPYEQYF
CDR3nt: TGTGCCAGCAGTTACTCGACAGGGGGTCCTTACGAGCAGTACTTC

abundance: .
j_gene: TRBJ2-5
d_gene: .
v_gene: TRBV5-1
CDR3aa: CASSLEGTRETQYF
CDR3nt: TGCGCCAGCAGCTTGGAGGGGACAAGGGAGACCCAGTACTTC

abundance: few
j_gene: TRBJ2-1
d_gene: TRBD2
v_gene: TRBV4-1
CDR3aa: CASSQVGAGGDEQFF
CDR3nt: TGCGCCAGCAGCCAAGTGGGCGCGGGGGGCGATGAGCAGTTCTTC

abundance: .
j_gene: TRBJ1-2
d_gene: .
v_gene: TRBV19
CDR3aa: CASSPKTWGYTF
CDR3nt: TGTGCCAGTAGTCCAAAGACTTGGGGCTACACCTTC

abundance: .
j_gene: TRBJ1-5
d_gene: TRBD1
v_gene: TRBV6-1
CDR3aa: CASNPGQGRNQPQHF
CDR3nt: TGTGCCAGCAATCCGGGACAGGGAAGAAATCAGCCCCAGCATTTT